Listed here are 26 T cell receptor beta chains from one sample, sequenced in a study of cytomegalovirus exposure and HLA in healthy donors. Use of 60 Vbeta and 13 Jbeta primers characterized the PCR. Clones were read by immunoSEQ multiplex PCR, and TCRdb kept only the in-frame ones, dropping some. The sample has about 140,000 clones; roughly 87% are singletons. The sample comprised PBMCs. Every receptor here comes from a woman in her thirties or forties in good health and CMV-seronegative.

The gene calls are TRBV11-2 and TRBJ2-5; the match to TRBD2 covers 9 bases. J gave up 2 bases and V 5 bases, and 6 bases lay outside the gene matches. CDR1 and CDR2 (germline): SGHAT, FQNNGV. The CDR3 runs 15 residues. Written as DNA, the CDR3 is TGTGCCAGCAGCCGAACTAGCGGGTCGCAAGAGACCCAGTACTTC. It specifies CASSRTSGSQETQYF.

The chain combines TRBV27 with TRBJ2-7; D remains unclear. V dropped 5 bases and J dropped 2 bases, with 10 bases sitting between them. Per the germline V gene, CDR1 is MNHEY and CDR2 is SMNVEV (reference sequence). The CDR3 extends over 13 amino acids. CDR3 DNA: TGTGCCAGCAGTCCGGGTGGTGCCTACGAGCAGTACTTC. Its protein product is CASSPGGAYEQYF.

This clone was seen only once. The V call is TRBV19, the J call TRBJ1-2; D ambiguous. The CDR3 sequence is 12 residues long. The V gene lost 4 bases and the J gene lost 5 bases, with 8 bases spanning the gap. The germline V gene has CDR1 LNHDA and CDR2 SQIVND (reference sequence). In nucleotides, the CDR3 is TGTGCCAGTAGTAATTCGGAGTATGGCTACACCTTC. This encodes CASSNSEYGYTF.

This chain links TRBV11-3 with TRBJ2-5; 7 bases map to TRBD2. Germline CDR1 SGHNT, CDR2 YENEEA. V was clipped by 0 bases and J by 5 bases; unmatched bases: 6. This CDR3 spans 15 amino acids. CDR3 region: CASSLDLSGVETQYF. CDR3 nucleotide sequence: TGTGCCAGCAGCTTAGATCTCAGCGGGGTGGAGACCCAGTACTTC.

This chain joins TRBV5-1 and TRBJ2-1; 12 bases line up with TRBD2. Germline V CDR1 and CDR2: SGHRS, YFSETQ. With V trimmed by 4 bases and J by 10 bases, 12 bases remained unmatched. The CDR3 has 16 residues. CDR3 bases: TGCGCCAGCAGCACCGGGACTAGCGGGTCTTGGGGAGAGCAGTTCTTC. Translating gives CASSTGTSGSWGEQFF. The whole variable domain, remainder taken from reference TRBV5-1 and TRBJ2-1, is KAGVTQTPRYLIKTRGQQVTLSCSPISGHRSVSWYQQTPGQGLQFLFEYFSETQRNKGNFPGRFSGRQFSNSRSEMNVSTLELGDSALYLCASSTGTSGSWGEQFFGPGTRLTVL.

The chain couples TRBV5-1 to TRBJ2-3; 9 nucleotides align to TRBD1. This CDR3 spans 16 amino acids. The V segment lost 1 base and the J segment 3 bases; nucleotides outside the gene matches: 6. Germline assignment: CDR1 SGHRS and CDR2 YFSETQ. CDR3 in DNA: TGCGCCAGCAGCTTGTGGGGACAGGGAGGGACAGATACGCAGTATTTT. Its translation: CASSLWGQGGTDTQYF.

This clone came up a few times. V gene TRBV2 combines with J gene TRBJ1-1; D uncertain. The V gene's germline CDR1 is SNHLY and CDR2 FYNNEI. V lost 4 bases to trimming and J lost 2 bases, with 14 bases between them. The length of the CDR3 is 15 residues. CDR3 coding DNA: TGTGCCAGCAGTGCTTCCACTAGCTATAACACTGAAGCTTTCTTT. Translated, it gives CASSASTSYNTEAFF. Looking up the rest from reference TRBV2 and TRBJ1-1 gives the full variable domain: EPEVTQTPSHQVTQMGQEVILRCVPISNHLYFYWYRQILGQKVEFLVSFYNNEISEKSEIFDDQFSVERPDGSNFTLKIRSTKLEDSAMYFCASSASTSYNTEAFFGQGTRLTVV.

This chain connects TRBV25-1 to TRBJ2-1, with 9 bases that match TRBD2. Losses at the gene ends were 0 bases for V and 1 base for J; bases not matched to a gene: 4. The CDR3 runs 17 residues. Per germline, CDR1 MGHDK and CDR2 SYGVNS. This CDR3 is CASSEYPSGKSYNEQFF. Here the CDR3 DNA reads TGTGCCAGCAGTGAATATCCTAGCGGGAAATCCTACAATGAGCAGTTCTTC.

J is TRBJ2-2 and V is TRBV6-5; the D gene is possibly TRBD1 (6 bases). From germline, CDR1 is MNHEY and CDR2 SVGAGI. The CDR3 is 15 amino acids. V was clipped by 6 bases and J by 2 bases, with 13 bases between them. In DNA, the CDR3 is TGTGCCAGCAGATCGGGACAATATAACACCGGGGAGCTGTTTTTT. Translating it yields CASRSGQYNTGELFF.

This clone turned up a few times. This chain uses TRBV7-9 with TRBJ1-1, with a tentative D call TRBD1 (5 bases). Germline loops: CDR1 SEHNR, CDR2 FQNEAQ (reference sequence). The V end lost 3 bases, the J end lost 5 bases, and 10 bases lay between the germline ends. The CDR3 consists of 13 residues. CDR3 in amino acids: CASSFSKGTEAFF. CDR3 bases: TGTGCCAGCAGCTTCTCGAAGGGGACTGAAGCTTTCTTT.

The rearrangement uses TRBV4-2 and TRBJ1-1; D unresolved. The CDR3 totals 14 residues. Germline-derived CDR1 and CDR2 are LGHNA and YNFKEQ. Trimming left V 4 bases short and J 7 bases short, with 16 bases between. The CDR3 DNA reads TGTGCCAGCAGCCGCCCGGGGAAGGGAATTGAAGCTTTCTTT. Amino acid sequence: CASSRPGKGIEAFF.

The chain combines TRBV7-9 with TRBJ2-2; D perhaps matches TRBD2 (7 bases). The germline V and J ends were trimmed by 5 bases and 4 bases, with 17 bases remaining between them. Per the germline V gene, CDR1 is SEHNR and CDR2 is FQNEAQ (reference sequence). The CDR3 sequence is 16 residues long. The CDR3 sequence is CASSDAGAGPTGELFF. DNA for the CDR3: TGTGCCAGCAGCGACGCGGGGGCAGGTCCCACCGGGGAGCTGTTTTTT.

This clone was counted once. The V gene is TRBV27, the J gene TRBJ2-1; D perhaps matches TRBD1 (6 bases). V lost 2 bases to trimming and J lost 10 bases, with 15 bases between them. Germline CDR1 is MNHEY and CDR2 is SMNVEV (reference sequence). CDR3 size: 14 residues. The DNA of the CDR3 is TGTGCCAGCAGTTTAAGGCAGGGGCTGAGGGAGCAGTTCTTC. It translates to CASSLRQGLREQFF.

The rearrangement uses TRBV5-1 and TRBJ2-7, with 8 bases aligning to TRBD2. The junction had 8 bases not matched to a gene; V was cut back by 1 base and J by 5 bases. Germline CDR1 SGHRS, CDR2 YFSETQ. There are 15 residues in the CDR3. DNA of the CDR3: TGCGCCAGCAGCTTGAACGCGGGAGGAGGGAACGAGCAGTACTTC. It yields the protein CASSLNAGGGNEQYF.

The V and J genes are TRBV7-2 and TRBJ1-2, with D maybe TRBD1 (5 bases). From germline, CDR1 is SGHTA and CDR2 FQGNSA. CDR3 size: 14 residues. V dropped 2 bases and J dropped 2 bases, with 9 bases sitting between them. CDR3 sequence: CASSLYRQNYGYTF. CDR3 sequence (DNA): TGTGCCAGCAGCTTATACCGACAGAACTATGGCTACACCTTC.

This clone was observed once. V is TRBV5-3 and J is TRBJ1-5, with D perhaps TRBD1 (6 bases). TRBV5-3 is annotated as an ORF whose role is uncertain. The CDR3 sequence is 19 residues long. The V gene lost 1 base and the J gene lost 7 bases, with 27 bases spanning the gap. CDR3 nucleotides: TGTGCCAGAAGCTTGTACCGCAGGGGAGACGGTGAAGAGAACCAGCCCCAGCATTTT. Residues: CARSLYRRGDGEENQPQHF.

This clone has only one observation. The chain couples TRBV7-3 to TRBJ2-3, with a possible D match to TRBD1 (6 bases). Trimming removed 1 base at V and 2 bases at J, with 10 bases between. From germline, CDR1 is SGHTA and CDR2 FQGTGA. The CDR3 is made up of 15 amino acids. CDR3: CASSLNRAATDTQYF. The CDR3 DNA is TGTGCCAGCAGCTTAAACAGGGCGGCCACAGATACGCAGTATTTT.

This rearrangement joins TRBV5-1 to TRBJ2-1; 7 bases align to TRBD2. V lost 3 bases and J lost 5; bases outside the gene matches: 8. The CDR3 is made up of 15 amino acids. Germline CDR1 SGHRS, CDR2 YFSETQ. CDR3 residues: CASSSHSGTNNEQFF. The CDR3 nucleotides are TGCGCCAGCAGCTCCCACAGCGGGACCAACAATGAGCAGTTCTTC.

The chain is built from TRBV9 and TRBJ1-3; a weak D match, TRBD1 (5 bases). The CDR3 extends over 17 amino acids. The germline V gene has CDR1 SGDLS and CDR2 YYNGEE. V lost 1 base and J 0 bases, leaving 14 bases between the germline ends. In nucleotides, the CDR3 is TGTGCCAGCAGCGTACTGGGGGAGGGCTTCTCTGGAAACACCATATATTTT. This encodes CASSVLGEGFSGNTIYF.

The rearrangement links TRBV19 to TRBJ2-2; D might be TRBD1 (6 bases). CDR3 length equals 15 residues. The V end was cut by 6 bases, the J end by 6 bases, with 17 bases between. Germline lookup yields CDR1 LNHDA and CDR2 SQIVND (reference sequence). The CDR3: CASSRTVGFSGELFF. CDR3 nucleotide sequence: TGTGCCAGTAGCCGGACAGTAGGCTTTTCCGGGGAGCTGTTTTTT.

The chain recombines TRBV6-1 with TRBJ2-7; 9 positions agree with TRBD2. The CDR3 has 13 amino acids. The ends lost 5 bases at V and 4 bases at J; junction bases unmatched: 3. Germline loops: CDR1 MNHNS, CDR2 SASEGT. CDR3 nucleotide sequence: TGTGCCAGCAGTTTAACTAGCGGGTACGAGCAGTACTTC. Translation: CASSLTSGYEQYF.

This chain joins TRBV7-9 and TRBJ2-1, with TRBD2 as a possible D gene (5 bases). In germline, CDR1 is SEHNR, CDR2 FQNEAQ (reference sequence). V was pared by 4 bases and J by 5 bases, with 21 bases between. This CDR3 spans 17 amino acids. This CDR3 is CASSSRGGGSSHNEQFF. The CDR3 DNA reads as TGTGCCAGCAGCTCGCGCGGAGGTGGCAGTTCTCACAATGAGCAGTTCTTC.

V and J are TRBV11-2 and TRBJ1-6; D gene ambiguous. This CDR3 spans 15 amino acids. V was pared by 2 bases and J by 0 bases, with 5 bases between. In germline, CDR1 is SGHAT, CDR2 FQNNGV. CDR3: CASSLSPSYNSPLHF. The CDR3 region has the DNA TGTGCCAGCAGCTTAAGCCCCTCCTATAATTCACCCCTCCACTTT.

The chain couples TRBV18 to TRBJ1-5; 8 bases are shared with TRBD1. Germline-derived CDR1 and CDR2 are KGHSH and LQKENI. The CDR3 has 17 amino acids. J was trimmed by 7 bases and V by 2 bases; bases with no gene match: 13. Written as DNA, the CDR3 is TGTGCCAGCTCACCATTTAGCCAACAGGGGGAGGGGCAGCCCCAGCATTTT. Amino acids: CASSPFSQQGEGQPQHF.

V gene TRBV19 combines with J gene TRBJ2-1; 7 bases match TRBD2. The CDR3 has 16 residues. Losses at the gene ends were 3 bases for V and 7 bases for J; bases not matched to a gene: 12. Germline V lookup: CDR1 LNHDA, CDR2 SQIVND (reference sequence). The CDR3 nucleotides read TGTGCCAGTAGTATGCGGAGGGAGGGCCCTCGGAATGAGCAGTTCTTC. Protein: CASSMRREGPRNEQFF.

The chain is built from TRBV21-1 and TRBJ2-1; the table names TRBD2, a call not compared with the DNA. TRBV21-1 is designated a pseudogene. The length of the CDR3 is 16 residues. CDR3 DNA: TGTGCCAGCAGCATCGATAGCGGGAGTGGAGACAATGAGCAGTTCTTC. As protein: CASSIDSGSGDNEQFF.